This T cell receptor beta chain is drawn from a study of T cells in Graves' hyperthyroidism and ophthalmopathy (dated 2019 in TCRdb). General notes on the study: To identify distinguishing TCR V-J signatures, a discovery cohort of about 95 patients was used, comprising some 45 with Graves' ophthalmopathy and around 57 with stable Graves' hyperthyroidism. The study also compared thyroid tissue and blood T-cell repertoires from five or six Graves' hyperthyroidism patients. An independent validation cohort of around 20 hyperthyroidism patients and approximately 15 patients who later progressed to ophthalmopathy tested prospective prediction of ophthalmopathy. The paper describes TCR Vbeta CDR3 sequencing of 120 to 150 peripheral blood samples, made up of 43 ophthalmopathy patients, roughly 80 hyperthyroidism patients and 17 progressor patients. The roughly 94 discovery patients were randomly divided into training and test sets at a 7:3 ratio. Once sampling was done, hyperthyroidism patients were given methimazole at a starting dose of 30 mg daily, whereas ophthalmopathy patients were given high-dose intravenous methylprednisolone.

The junction shows trimming of 5 bases on V and 4 bases on J, and the gene matches do not reach 17 bases of it. Reading from cysteine to phenylalanine, the CDR3 counts 17 amino acids. Of the read, only the CDR3 DNA is kept; its 51 bases are in frame from base 1. The germline V gene (reference sequence) provides CDR1 SEHNR and CDR2 FQNEAQ. This clonotype was seen many times. Its antigen is currently not known. Base-call qualities are not available, and no considerably larger clone is one nucleotide away. The TCR beta CDR3 regions were amplified from the RNA transcripts. The first round of RT-PCR for the TCR CDR3 was performed with the HTBI primer set and the Qiagen OneStep RT-PCR kit. A second multiplex PCR round built the libraries, followed by size selection and purification. Paired-end sequencing of the libraries was performed with 100 bp reads on an Illumina HiSeq2000. The authors' pipeline ran thus. Raw data were processed with SOAPnuke, discarding reads with adapters, uncalled bases, mean Phred below 15, or no exact constant-primer or identifier match. COPE v1.2.5 was used to merge the high-quality paired reads, and each unique nucleotide sequence was defined as a clonotype. Clonotypes were aligned to IMGT TRBV, TRBD and TRBJ reference segments using MiTCR v1.1. Only V-J combinations with frequency above 0.0001, covering about 99% of repertoires, were analysed. The TCS score was defined as F50 (clonal expansion) divided by E x V (chaos), with BLOSUM62-based TCRdist calculated between CDR3 peptides within each V-J. Welch's t-statistics and random forest reduced 500 to 550 V-J features to 13, which were used in a naive Bayes classifier (R e1071). Thyroid-blood repertoire similarity was quantified with the Morisita-Horn index. The public reads were reanalyzed by TCRdb: fastp trimming at Q25, MiXCR alignment, in-frame beta chains only. Each entry merges the rows of one CDR3 protein and shows their most common DNA and genes. It is TCRdb's table, rather than the study itself, that gives the V and J calls and clone size. For this sample the table gives about 500,000 distinct CDR3 sequences, of which 40% to 50% were detected only once. The leading ten clones occupy roughly 45% of the sample.

Patients with uncontrolled infections, other autoimmune diseases, pregnancy or lactation were excluded. Clinical symptoms, serum thyroxine and TRAb, thyroid ultrasound, and orbital computed tomography formed the basis for the diagnoses. Total RNA was extracted with Trizol reagent, and quality was checked on an Agilent 2100 Bioanalyzer. What the research found in general, with its limitations: A 13 V-J signature model separated ophthalmopathy from stable hyperthyroidism, with just over 85% sensitivity and 81.08% specificity in cross-validation and 80%/75% in testing. No statistical method was used to fix the sample size in advance, and group allocation was not hidden from the investigators. In validation, the model predicted progression to ophthalmopathy with over 65% sensitivity and approximately 78% specificity, a median of approximately 6.5 months before onset. Most expanded thyroid clonotypes (frequency above 0.001) were also detected in blood, a finding suggesting that blood repertoires may reflect thyroid immune responses.

This sequence was found in an adult woman with Graves' disease, either hyperthyroidism or ophthalmopathy (not recorded which). The sample taken for sequencing was peripheral blood or thyroid tissue (not recorded which). In this chain, TRBV7-9 is recombined with TRBJ2-7; 7 middle bases align to TRBD1. The nucleotide sequence reads as follows: TGTGCCAGCAGCCCGAGCCTGGGGAGAGACAGGGTATACGAGCAGTACTTC. Translated, it reads CASSPSLGRDRVYEQYF.